The T cell receptor (beta chain) under discussion was sequenced for a study of blood T cell repertoires in COVID-19. Study background: Material from acute and convalescent COVID-19 was sourced from the United States, Italy and Spain. PBMCs, B-cell-depleted T cells, or T cells provided the cDNA or gDNA that made up the material.

The ends were cut back, 5 bases at V and 4 bases at J, with 14 bases in the middle. CDR1 LNHDA and CDR2 SQIVND come from the germline V gene (reference sequence). The CDR3 runs 15 residues. One Seattle source followed patients from active infection through their disease course. Using immunoSEQ multiplex PCR, the repertoire was profiled, and TCRdb retains in-frame clones only, with some absent. The repertoire holds fewer than 700,000 clones, with roughly 91% as singletons. V usage is TRBV19 and J usage is TRBJ2-2, with a tentative D call TRBD2 (6 bases). The receptor was derived from a woman aged 50 to 60 with COVID-19, enrolled during active disease. The sequenced sample consisted of peripheral blood. CDR3: CASSGVGGSTGELFF. In DNA, the CDR3 is TGTGCCAGTAGTGGGGTCGGGGGTTCCACCGGGGAGCTGTTTTTT.